This is a list of T cell receptor beta chains from one sample in a study of beta chain features in type 1 diabetes. Method: immunoSEQ multiplex PCR; TCRdb's copy keeps in-frame clones and lacks some. Found here are 25,000 to 30,000 clones, about 61% of them singletons; the top ten hold 2% to 3%. The specimen was Tregs from blood. These receptor sequences come from a woman in her 30s with type 1 diabetes. Each CDR3 is given with its conserved first and last residue. Fields, in order: V gene, clone size, D gene, J gene, CDR3 length, CDR3 protein, CDR3 DNA. The D gene is left open where the match is weak. Not all rows give a size; the values are once, few, many and, for expanded clones, a class.

V: TRBV7-3
size: NA
D: TRBD2
J: TRBJ2-3
length: 14
CDR3: CASSPQAGLDGQYF
DNA: TGTGCCAGCAGCCCTCAAGCGGGGCTTGATGGGCAGTATTTT

V: TRBV29-1
size: NA
D: TRBD2
J: TRBJ2-1
length: 16
CDR3: CSVDGTSGSSYNEQFF
DNA: TGCAGCGTTGATGGGACTAGCGGGAGTTCCTACAATGAGCAGTTCTTC

V: TRBV7-6
size: NA
D: NA
J: TRBJ2-3
length: 15
CDR3: CASSLGPTGQDTQYF
DNA: TGTGCCAGCAGCTTAGGTCCCACAGGGCAAGATACGCAGTATTTT

V: TRBV2
size: NA
D: NA
J: TRBJ2-3
length: 11
CDR3: CASSMRDTQYF
DNA: TGTGCCAGCAGTATGAGGGATACGCAGTATTTT

V: TRBV27
size: few
D: TRBD1
J: TRBJ1-6
length: 14
CDR3: CASSWDSLNSPLHF
DNA: TGTGCCAGCAGCTGGGACAGTCTTAATTCACCCCTCCACTTT

V: TRBV20-1
size: NA
D: NA
J: TRBJ1-1
length: 11
CDR3: CSARSQNEAFF
DNA: TGCAGTGCTAGATCTCAGAATGAAGCTTTCTTT

V: TRBV5-4
size: NA
D: TRBD1
J: TRBJ1-1
length: 15
CDR3: CASSSPEQGATEVFF
DNA: TGTGCCAGCAGCTCCCCTGAGCAGGGGGCCACTGAAGTTTTCTTT

V: TRBV5-4
size: NA
D: NA
J: TRBJ1-2
length: 13
CDR3: CASSLITGYGYTF
DNA: TGTGCCAGCAGCTTGATCACGGGGTATGGCTACACCTTC

V: TRBV6-6
size: few
D: NA
J: TRBJ2-7
length: 14
CDR3: CASRGPGHQYEQYF
DNA: TGTGCCAGCAGGGGCCCGGGACATCAATACGAGCAGTACTTC

V: TRBV7-2
size: NA
D: NA
J: TRBJ1-2
length: 13
CDR3: CASSSNRDYGYTF
DNA: TGTGCCAGCAGCAGTAACAGGGACTATGGCTACACCTTC

V: TRBV19
size: once
D: NA
J: TRBJ1-2
length: 12
CDR3: CASFWSGYGYTF
DNA: TGTGCCAGTTTTTGGAGCGGCTATGGCTACACCTTC

V: TRBV5-3
size: NA
D: TRBD2
J: TRBJ2-1
length: 18
CDR3: CARSLAKSGIRSYNEQFF
DNA: TGTGCCAGAAGCTTGGCCAAAAGCGGGATACGCTCCTACAATGAGCAGTTCTTC

V: TRBV7-8
size: NA
D: NA
J: TRBJ1-1
length: 13
CDR3: CASSLDPTTEAFF
DNA: TGTGCCAGCAGCTTAGACCCCACAACTGAAGCTTTCTTT

V: TRBV7-8
size: NA
D: TRBD1
J: TRBJ2-5
length: 16
CDR3: CASTPSGTGGSETQYF
DNA: TGTGCCAGCACCCCGAGTGGGACAGGGGGCTCAGAGACCCAGTACTTC

V: TRBV21-1
size: NA
D: NA
J: TRBJ2-3
length: 19
CDR3: CASSKVPGRTSGYTDTQYF
DNA: TGTGCCAGCAGCAAAGTCCCAGGTCGGACTAGCGGGTACACAGATACGCAGTATTTT

V: TRBV29-1
size: NA
D: TRBD2
J: TRBJ2-3
length: 14
CDR3: CSVEGAGGTDTQYF
DNA: TGCAGCGTTGAAGGGGCGGGGGGGACAGATACGCAGTATTTT

V: TRBV7-9
size: NA
D: NA
J: TRBJ1-2
length: 15
CDR3: CASSLGVGRNYGYTF
DNA: TGTGCCAGCAGCTTAGGAGTGGGCAGAAACTATGGCTACACCTTC